This entry is about one T cell receptor (beta chain). The antigen is unknown. This entry comes from a study of T cells expressing NK-cell markers. About the study: The study sequenced eight donors, seven HCMV-seropositive and one seronegative.

With UMIs, 5'RACE template switching was used to make TCR beta cDNA. For each CDR3 protein, TCRdb gives one entry from its re-call of the 5' RACE reads, without DNA. This repertoire includes 400,000 or so distinct CDR3 sequences. Overall study findings and caveats: A handful of donors likewise had their CD3+CD56-NKG2C+ fraction led by these clonotypes.

This CDR3 is built from 16 residues. Germline-derived CDR1 and CDR2 are SEHNR and FQNEAQ (reference sequence). This receptor was obtained from a woman aged 45-65 years in good health. Sequencing was performed on blood T cells: a sorted CD56 or NKG2C T cell subset, CD4+ or CD8+ T cells, or bulk PBMC T cells (not recorded which). This rearrangement joins TRBV7-9 to TRBJ2-5; TCRdb lists TRBD2, though no DNA is available to test this call. CDR3 in amino acids: CASSLGTGTLQETQYF.